This TCR beta chain was documented in a study of T cell responses to AZD1222 COVID-19 vaccine. Findings and caveats of the study: Scientists sampled the repertoires only once the peak T cell response had passed. Most donors were white British and more were female, and clonal diversity was possibly underestimated.

The method was immunoSEQ multiplex PCR; TCRdb's version includes in-frame clones alone and lacks a portion of them. The sample lists 90,000 to 110,000 clones, 91% seen once, with less than 9.5% in the top ten. Germline CDR1 reads KGHSH; CDR2 reads LQKENI. This CDR3 spans 16 amino acids. The ends lost 3 bases at V and 2 bases at J; junction bases unmatched: 4. This clone was recorded once. Its target is unknown. The material sequenced was peripheral blood, taken on day 0 of AZD1222 vaccination. This clonotype originated in an adult in good health. This chain joins TRBV18 and TRBJ2-5, with 12 bases lining up with TRBD2. CDR3 in DNA: TGTGCCAGCTCACCCCGGGGACTAGCGGGTCAAGAGACCCAGTACTTC. Translation gives CASSPRGLAGQETQYF.